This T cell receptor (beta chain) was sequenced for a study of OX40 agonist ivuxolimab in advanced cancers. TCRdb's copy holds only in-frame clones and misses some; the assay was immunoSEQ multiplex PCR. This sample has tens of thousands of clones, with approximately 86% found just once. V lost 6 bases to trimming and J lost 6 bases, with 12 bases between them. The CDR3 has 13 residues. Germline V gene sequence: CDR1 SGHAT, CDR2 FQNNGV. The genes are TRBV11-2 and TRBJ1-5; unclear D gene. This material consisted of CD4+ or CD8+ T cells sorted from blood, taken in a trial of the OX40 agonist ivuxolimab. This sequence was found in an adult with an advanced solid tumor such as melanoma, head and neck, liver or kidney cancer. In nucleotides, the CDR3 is TGTGCCAGCAGTTTTACGGTGGGTCAGCCCCAGCATTTT. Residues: CASSFTVGQPQHF.